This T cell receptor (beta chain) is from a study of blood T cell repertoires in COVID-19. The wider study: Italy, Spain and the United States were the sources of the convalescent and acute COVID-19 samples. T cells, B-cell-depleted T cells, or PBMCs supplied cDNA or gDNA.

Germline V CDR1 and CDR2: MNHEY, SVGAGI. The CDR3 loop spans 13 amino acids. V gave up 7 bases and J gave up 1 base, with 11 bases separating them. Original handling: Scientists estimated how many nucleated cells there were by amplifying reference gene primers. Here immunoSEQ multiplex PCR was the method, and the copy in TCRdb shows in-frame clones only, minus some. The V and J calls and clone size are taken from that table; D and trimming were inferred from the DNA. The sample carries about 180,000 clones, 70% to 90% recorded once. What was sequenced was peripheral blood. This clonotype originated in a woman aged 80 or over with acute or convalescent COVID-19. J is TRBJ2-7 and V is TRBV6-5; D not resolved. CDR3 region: CASMGAASYEQYF. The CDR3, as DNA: TGTGCCAGCATGGGCGCTGCATCCTACGAGCAGTACTTC.